A selection of T cell receptor beta chains follows, all from one sample in a study of cytomegalovirus exposure and HLA in healthy donors. Assay: immunoSEQ multiplex PCR; the TCRdb copy retains only in-frame clones and omits some. Found here are some 120,000 clones, 77% of them singletons; the top ten hold 9.5% to 15%. Specimen: PBMCs. The receptors were gathered from a woman between 40 and 50 years old in good health and CMV-seropositive. The CDR3 runs from the conserved cysteine through the conserved F or W. Each record gives: V gene, J gene, CDR3 length, clone size, D gene, CDR3 protein, CDR3 DNA. D genes are given only for firm matches. Clone size is shown for a subset of rows, as once, few, many or a class of expanded clone.

TRBV13,TRBJ2-4,14,NA,TRBD2,CASSFRGGENIQYF,TGTGCCAGCAGCTTTCGGGGGGGCGAAAACATTCAGTACTTC
TRBV28,TRBJ1-2,14,NA,TRBD1,CASSSYRDSYGYTF,TGTGCCAGCAGTTCCTACCGGGACAGCTATGGCTACACCTTC
TRBV6-5,TRBJ2-7,15,NA,TRBD1,CASSYQKGQGSRQYF,TGTGCCAGCAGTTACCAAAAGGGACAGGGTTCCAGGCAGTACTTC
TRBV9,TRBJ1-1,13,NA,NA,CASSSTVNTEAFF,TGTGCCAGCAGCTCCACAGTGAACACTGAAGCTTTCTTT
TRBV5-1,TRBJ1-6,16,NA,NA,CASSLVQRSYNSPLHF,TGCGCCAGCAGCTTGGTTCAGCGGTCCTATAATTCACCCCTCCACTTT
TRBV5-1,TRBJ1-4,15,NA,NA,CASSSGGATNEKLFF,TGCGCCAGCAGCAGCGGGGGTGCAACTAATGAAAAACTGTTTTTT
TRBV25-1,TRBJ2-7,16,NA,TRBD2,CASSPSTSGGSYEQYF,TGTGCCAGCAGTCCTAGTACTAGCGGGGGCTCCTACGAGCAGTACTTC
TRBV27,TRBJ2-7,15,NA,NA,CASSPTYPSSYEQYF,TGTGCCAGCAGTCCTACCTATCCAAGCTCCTACGAGCAGTACTTC
TRBV7-8,TRBJ1-2,14,NA,NA,CASSYPGGGNGYTF,TGTGCCAGCAGCTACCCCGGAGGAGGCAACGGCTACACCTTC
TRBV30,TRBJ2-3,15,NA,NA,CAWRATGEGTDTQYF,TGTGCCTGGAGGGCTACAGGGGAGGGCACAGATACGCAGTATTTT
TRBV4-1,TRBJ2-3,14,few,TRBD1,CASSYRDRADTQYF,TGCGCCAGCAGCTACCGGGACAGGGCAGATACGCAGTATTTT
TRBV4-1,TRBJ2-6,18,once,NA,CASSQEYERSSGANVLTF,TGCGCCAGCAGCCAAGAGTACGAGAGGAGCTCTGGGGCCAACGTCCTGACTTTC
TRBV21-1,TRBJ2-5,14,NA,NA,CASSGSGTEETQYF,TGTGCCAGCAGCGGATCCGGGACAGAAGAGACCCAGTACTTC
TRBV4-1,TRBJ1-2,15,NA,NA,CASSQVGRGWHGYTF,TGCGCCAGCAGCCAAGTCGGCAGGGGATGGCATGGCTACACCTTC
TRBV7-9,TRBJ2-2,15,NA,TRBD1,CASSRGQGDAGELFF,TGTGCCAGCAGCCGGGGACAGGGGGACGCCGGGGAGCTGTTTTTT
TRBV5-1,TRBJ2-7,13,few,NA,CASSSVGEYEQYF,TGCGCCAGCAGCTCCGTCGGGGAGTACGAGCAGTACTTC
TRBV6-1,TRBJ2-3,13,NA,NA,CASSPRGSDAQYF,TGTGCCAGCAGTCCTCGAGGAAGTGATGCGCAGTATTTT
TRBV7-6,TRBJ2-2,14,NA,NA,CASSLGTEAGELFF,TGTGCCAGCAGCTTAGGGACAGAAGCCGGGGAGCTGTTTTTT
TRBV18,TRBJ2-2,16,few,TRBD2,CASSPGLVTNTGELFF,TGTGCCAGCTCACCAGGACTAGTGACGAACACCGGGGAGCTGTTTTTT
TRBV18,TRBJ2-7,14,few,TRBD2,CASSPASGKYEQYF,TGTGCCAGCTCACCAGCTAGCGGGAAGTACGAGCAGTACTTC
TRBV5-1,TRBJ1-1,16,NA,TRBD1,CASSFQPGQMNTEAFF,TGCGCCAGCAGCTTCCAACCGGGACAGATGAACACTGAAGCTTTCTTT
TRBV9,TRBJ2-5,16,NA,NA,CASSVGGRRESETQYF,TGTGCCAGCAGCGTGGGGGGAAGGAGGGAGTCGGAGACCCAGTACTTC
TRBV6-5,TRBJ2-7,13,few,NA,CASRRGWAYEQYF,TGTGCCAGCAGGAGAGGGTGGGCCTACGAGCAGTACTTC
TRBV5-6,TRBJ2-1,16,once,TRBD2,CASSLEAGGYYNEQFF,TGTGCCAGCAGCTTGGAGGCGGGAGGATACTACAATGAGCAGTTCTTC
TRBV5-4,TRBJ2-7,13,once,NA,CASSLRGGYEQYF,TGTGCCAGCAGCTTGAGAGGGGGCTACGAGCAGTACTTC
TRBV18,TRBJ2-1,16,NA,TRBD2,CASSELREGTNNEQFF,TGTGCCAGCTCCGAATTACGGGAGGGCACCAACAATGAGCAGTTCTTC
TRBV28,TRBJ2-7,12,NA,TRBD2,CASRLASYEQYF,TGTGCCAGTCGACTAGCGTCCTACGAGCAGTACTTC
TRBV7-2,TRBJ2-1,14,NA,TRBD1,CASSPDRGYNEQFF,TGTGCCAGCAGCCCGGACAGGGGATACAATGAGCAGTTCTTC
TRBV28,TRBJ1-1,14,NA,NA,CASQSENRYTEAFF,TGTGCCAGTCAAAGTGAAAACAGATACACTGAAGCTTTCTTT
TRBV13,TRBJ2-1,16,NA,TRBD2,CASSWLGTRTVNEQFF,TGTGCCAGCAGCTGGCTCGGGACTAGGACGGTCAATGAGCAGTTCTTC
TRBV7-8,TRBJ2-7,12,NA,NA,CASSSTGRMQYF,TGTGCCAGCAGCTCGACAGGGAGGATGCAGTACTTC
TRBV7-8,TRBJ2-1,15,NA,TRBD1,CASSPKRGQYNEQFF,TGTGCCAGCAGCCCTAAAAGGGGGCAGTACAATGAGCAGTTCTTC
TRBV5-1,TRBJ2-1,17,NA,TRBD2,CASSLITGGVGGNEQFF,TGCGCCAGCAGCTTGATTACGGGAGGGGTTGGTGGGAATGAGCAGTTCTTC
TRBV5-5,TRBJ2-3,15,many,NA,CASSLSGVMTDTQYF,TGTGCCAGCAGCTTGTCGGGAGTAATGACAGATACGCAGTATTTT
TRBV27,TRBJ1-2,15,NA,NA,CASSPVDRSNYGYTF,TGTGCCAGCAGTCCCGTGGACAGATCTAACTATGGCTACACCTTC
TRBV28,TRBJ2-7,15,NA,NA,CASSSISTDSYEQYF,TGTGCCAGCAGCTCAATTTCGACAGACTCCTACGAGCAGTACTTC
TRBV5-1,TRBJ2-7,16,NA,TRBD2,CASSSGLAGGPDEQYF,TGCGCCAGCAGCTCGGGACTAGCGGGAGGGCCCGACGAGCAGTACTTC
TRBV6-4,TRBJ2-2,13,once,NA,CASSPSGTGELFF,TGTGCCAGTAGCCCCAGCGGCACCGGGGAGCTGTTTTTT
TRBV6-6,TRBJ1-4,14,NA,NA,CASSYGQPNEKLFF,TGTGCCAGCAGTTACGGACAGCCTAATGAAAAACTGTTTTTT
TRBV5-4,TRBJ2-1,15,NA,TRBD2,CASSLIGVSGNEQFF,TGTGCCAGCAGCTTGATAGGCGTTAGCGGGAATGAGCAGTTCTTC
TRBV18,TRBJ2-1,13,NA,NA,CASSPGQRDEQFF,TGTGCCAGCTCACCCGGACAGAGGGATGAGCAGTTCTTC
TRBV18,TRBJ1-1,14,few,NA,CASSPWGENTEAFF,TGTGCCAGCTCACCATGGGGGGAGAACACTGAAGCTTTCTTT
TRBV30,TRBJ1-5,15,NA,NA,CAWSAGFNSNQPQHF,TGTGCCTGGAGTGCCGGGTTTAATAGCAATCAGCCCCAGCATTTT
TRBV5-5,TRBJ1-1,12,NA,NA,CASSYNRVEAFF,TGTGCCAGCAGTTATAATCGAGTAGAGGCTTTCTTT
TRBV11-2,TRBJ1-1,14,NA,TRBD1,CASRYRDSRTEAFF,TGTGCCAGCAGGTACCGGGACAGCAGAACTGAAGCTTTCTTT
TRBV6-5,TRBJ2-6,14,NA,TRBD2,CASGRGSGANVLTF,TGTGCCAGCGGGAGGGGCTCTGGGGCCAACGTCCTGACTTTC
TRBV6-6,TRBJ1-1,13,NA,TRBD1,CASSYRKRDRLIF,TGTGCCAGCAGTTACCGGAAACGGGACAGGCTTATCTTT
TRBV18,TRBJ2-7,15,few,NA,CASSPFVQSGDEQYF,TGTGCCAGCTCACCATTCGTACAGTCGGGGGACGAGCAGTACTTC
TRBV5-4,TRBJ1-3,15,NA,NA,CASREGQLSGNTIYF,TGTGCCAGCAGAGAAGGACAGCTCTCTGGAAACACCATATATTTT
TRBV7-6,TRBJ1-2,16,NA,NA,CASSSSPGTLLGGYTF,TGTGCCAGCAGCTCCTCGCCTGGGACACTCCTGGGTGGCTACACCTTC
TRBV7-8,TRBJ1-1,13,NA,NA,CASSLDTNTEAFF,TGTGCCAGCAGCCTTGACACGAACACTGAAGCTTTCTTT
TRBV11-2,TRBJ2-5,13,NA,NA,CASSLSSRETQYF,TGTGCCAGCAGCTTATCTAGCCGTGAGACCCAGTACTTC
TRBV5-1,TRBJ2-7,13,NA,NA,CASSTASSYEQYF,TGCGCCAGCAGTACGGCTAGCTCCTACGAGCAGTACTTC